The rows below give T cell receptor beta chains drawn from one sample of a study of beta chain features in type 1 diabetes. The table came from immunoSEQ multiplex PCR; TCRdb's copy has only in-frame clones and leaves some out. The sample carries about 240,000 clones, around 14% recorded once. Sequencing was done on a sample of naive CD4+ T cells from blood. Receptors were obtained from a man aged 30 to 39 with type 1 diabetes. The CDR3 runs from the conserved cysteine through the conserved F or W. A D gene is named only where the DNA matches it firmly. Size values are once, few and many counts, or a class for expanded clones, and some rows have none.

size: NA; J: TRBJ2-7; V: TRBV5-1; D: TRBD2; CDR3: CASSLMVAGAYEQYF; DNA: TGCGCCAGCAGCTTGATGGTAGCGGGGGCCTACGAGCAGTACTTC
size: few; J: TRBJ2-1; V: TRBV4-2; D: NA; CDR3: CASSQGSTDYNEQFF; DNA: TGTGCCAGCAGCCAAGGGTCCACAGACTACAATGAGCAGTTCTTC
size: NA; J: TRBJ1-4; V: TRBV5-1; D: NA; CDR3: CASSRSAGSESELFF; DNA: TGCGCCAGCAGCCGCTCGGCGGGGTCGGAATCAGAACTGTTTTTT
size: few; J: TRBJ1-2; V: TRBV7-9; D: NA; CDR3: CASSLGEWDYGYTF; DNA: TGTGCCAGCAGCTTAGGGGAGTGGGACTATGGCTACACCTTC
size: few; J: TRBJ1-2; V: TRBV6-1; D: NA; CDR3: CASSVEESIGYTF; DNA: TGTGCCAGCAGTGTGGAGGAATCGATTGGCTACACCTTC
size: few; J: TRBJ2-1; V: TRBV10-3; D: TRBD2; CDR3: CAISAREGYNEQFF; DNA: TGTGCCATCAGTGCGCGGGAGGGATACAATGAGCAGTTCTTC
size: once; J: TRBJ2-7; V: TRBV6-5; D: TRBD2; CDR3: CASSYSIAGGTYEQYF; DNA: TGTGCCAGCAGTTACTCGATTGCGGGGGGTACCTACGAGCAGTACTTC
size: few; J: TRBJ2-3; V: TRBV2; D: TRBD2; CDR3: CASSRGLAGGTDTQYF; DNA: TGTGCCAGCAGCCGCGGACTAGCGGGGGGCACAGATACGCAGTATTTT
size: NA; J: TRBJ1-5; V: TRBV5-1; D: NA; CDR3: CASSPGEGGNQPQHF; DNA: TGCGCCAGCAGTCCTGGGGAGGGCGGCAATCAGCCCCAGCATTTT
size: few; J: TRBJ1-5; V: TRBV19; D: TRBD1; CDR3: CASRTGSIGISGNQPQHF; DNA: TGTGCCAGTAGGACAGGGTCGATAGGAATTTCAGGGAATCAGCCCCAGCATTTT
size: few; J: TRBJ2-4; V: TRBV19; D: TRBD1; CDR3: CASSIDRGTTNIQYF; DNA: TGTGCCAGTAGTATCGACAGGGGGACTACCAACATTCAGTACTTC
size: NA; J: TRBJ2-1; V: TRBV18; D: NA; CDR3: CASSPGGAPSHEQFF; DNA: TGTGCCAGCTCACCAGGGGGGGCCCCCTCCCATGAGCAGTTCTTC
size: few; J: TRBJ2-1; V: TRBV2; D: TRBD2; CDR3: CASSRLAGYNEQFF; DNA: TGTGCCAGCAGCCGACTAGCGGGGTACAATGAGCAGTTCTTC
size: few; J: TRBJ2-5; V: TRBV18; D: NA; CDR3: CASSPPRGGSQETQYF; DNA: TGTGCCAGCTCACCACCTAGAGGAGGTTCCCAAGAGACCCAGTACTTC
size: few; J: TRBJ2-1; V: TRBV5-1; D: TRBD2; CDR3: CASSPAGGLAGGLSYNEQFF; DNA: TGCGCCAGCAGCCCCGCGGGGGGTCTAGCGGGGGGCCTCTCCTACAATGAGCAGTTCTTC
size: NA; J: TRBJ2-2; V: TRBV6-5; D: TRBD1; CDR3: CASQMTGRPRELFF; DNA: TGTGCCAGTCAGATGACAGGGCGGCCCCGGGAGCTGTTTTTT
size: few; J: TRBJ2-4; V: TRBV29-1; D: TRBD1; CDR3: CSDRDRGTKNIQYF; DNA: TGCAGCGACCGGGACAGGGGAACCAAAAACATTCAGTACTTC
size: few; J: TRBJ2-2; V: TRBV27; D: NA; CDR3: CASSPHGTTNTGELFF; DNA: TGTGCCAGCAGTCCACACGGGACAACGAACACCGGGGAGCTGTTTTTT
size: few; J: TRBJ2-1; V: TRBV5-1; D: TRBD2; CDR3: CASSLGGGSGSYNEQFF; DNA: TGCGCCAGCAGCTTGGGGGGGGGTAGCGGCTCCTACAATGAGCAGTTCTTC
size: NA; J: TRBJ2-2; V: TRBV23-1; D: TRBD1; CDR3: CASSQKTGEYTGELFF; DNA: TGCGCCAGCAGTCAAAAGACAGGGGAGTACACCGGGGAGCTGTTTTTT
size: NA; J: TRBJ1-6; V: TRBV7-2; D: NA; CDR3: CASSPFSGSPLHF; DNA: TGTGCCAGCAGCCCTTTTAGTGGTTCACCCCTCCACTTT
size: few; J: TRBJ1-1; V: TRBV7-9; D: NA; CDR3: CASSLVGGYTEAFF; DNA: TGTGCCAGCAGCTTAGTTGGGGGGTACACTGAAGCTTTCTTT
size: NA; J: TRBJ1-4; V: TRBV6-5; D: NA; CDR3: CASSYKGTTNEKLFF; DNA: TGTGCCAGCAGCTATAAGGGGACAACTAATGAAAAACTGTTTTTT
size: few; J: TRBJ1-2; V: TRBV23-1; D: TRBD1; CDR3: CASSGDRGSYGYTF; DNA: TGCGCCAGCAGCGGGGACAGGGGAAGCTATGGCTACACCTTC
size: NA; J: TRBJ2-5; V: TRBV18; D: NA; CDR3: CASSPGQGLRETQYF; DNA: TGTGCCAGCTCACCCGGCCAGGGTTTGAGGGAGACCCAGTACTTC
size: few; J: TRBJ1-4; V: TRBV9; D: NA; CDR3: CASSPTGTENEKLFF; DNA: TGTGCCAGCAGCCCGACTGGGACTGAAAATGAAAAACTGTTTTTT
size: few; J: TRBJ2-3; V: TRBV5-1; D: TRBD2; CDR3: CASSLSGGLDTQYF; DNA: TGCGCCAGCAGCCTTAGCGGGGGGCTAGATACGCAGTATTTT
size: NA; J: TRBJ1-2; V: TRBV4-1; D: TRBD1; CDR3: CASSKPGTGRPCYTF; DNA: TGCGCCAGCAGCAAGCCGGGGACAGGGCGACCGTGCTACACCTTC
size: NA; J: TRBJ1-2; V: TRBV7-2; D: NA; CDR3: CASSSFGGNYGYTF; DNA: TGTGCCAGCAGCTCCTTCGGGGGGAACTATGGCTACACCTTC
size: few; J: TRBJ2-7; V: TRBV10-3; D: NA; CDR3: CASSTVSYEQYF; DNA: TGTGCCTCTTCGACAGTCTCCTACGAGCAGTACTTC
size: NA; J: TRBJ2-2; V: TRBV10-2; D: TRBD2; CDR3: CASSDRKAGGGELFF; DNA: TGCGCCAGCAGTGATAGAAAGGCGGGAGGCGGGGAGCTGTTTTTT
size: few; J: TRBJ2-6; V: TRBV6-5; D: NA; CDR3: CASSAVNGANVLTF; DNA: TGTGCCAGCAGTGCAGTGAACGGGGCCAACGTCCTGACTTTC
size: NA; J: TRBJ2-1; V: TRBV19; D: TRBD2; CDR3: CASTDYSGSSYNEQFF; DNA: TGTGCCAGTACCGACTATAGCGGGAGCTCCTACAATGAGCAGTTCTTC
size: NA; J: TRBJ1-1; V: TRBV29-1; D: NA; CDR3: CSVTGRGANTEAFF; DNA: TGCAGCGTCACGGGCCGGGGGGCGAACACTGAAGCTTTCTTT
size: NA; J: TRBJ2-5; V: TRBV7-9; D: TRBD1; CDR3: CASSLGLRQGQETQYF; DNA: TGTGCCAGCAGCTTAGGTTTGAGACAGGGACAAGAGACCCAGTACTTC
size: NA; J: TRBJ1-1; V: TRBV18; D: NA; CDR3: CASSPSLGATEAFF; DNA: TGTGCCAGCTCACCTTCTCTCGGAGCCACTGAAGCTTTCTTT
size: NA; J: TRBJ2-7; V: TRBV29-1; D: TRBD1; CDR3: CSVTRGTSEQYF; DNA: TGCAGCGTTACCAGGGGGACCAGCGAGCAGTACTTC
size: NA; J: TRBJ1-2; V: TRBV29-1; D: NA; CDR3: CSGLTENYGYTF; DNA: TGCAGCGGGCTGACAGAGAACTATGGCTACACCTTC
size: NA; J: TRBJ2-3; V: TRBV7-2; D: NA; CDR3: CASSLNTLSQYF; DNA: TGTGCCAGCAGCTTAAATACCCTATCGCAGTATTTT
size: few; J: TRBJ1-1; V: TRBV5-4; D: NA; CDR3: CASSSPGQGPGNTEAFF; DNA: TGTGCCAGCAGCTCCCCGGGCCAGGGTCCGGGGAACACTGAAGCTTTCTTT
size: few; J: TRBJ2-7; V: TRBV4-1; D: NA; CDR3: CASSHPQKPYEQYF; DNA: TGCGCCAGCAGCCACCCCCAGAAACCCTACGAGCAGTACTTC
size: few; J: TRBJ2-3; V: TRBV7-8; D: NA; CDR3: CASSQGPSSTDTQYF; DNA: TGTGCCAGCAGCCAGGGGCCTTCTAGCACAGATACGCAGTATTTT
size: NA; J: TRBJ2-3; V: TRBV18; D: NA; CDR3: CASSRDRATDTQYF; DNA: TGTGCCAGCTCACGTGACAGAGCCACAGATACGCAGTATTTT
size: NA; J: TRBJ1-3; V: TRBV4-1; D: NA; CDR3: CASSQLAIGNTIYF; DNA: TGCGCCAGCAGCCAACTGGCCATTGGAAACACCATATATTTT
size: few; J: TRBJ2-1; V: TRBV7-9; D: NA; CDR3: CASSSGGASYNEQFF; DNA: TGTGCCAGCAGCTCTGGGGGGGCCTCCTACAATGAGCAGTTCTTC
size: NA; J: TRBJ1-1; V: TRBV7-2; D: TRBD1; CDR3: CASSRTTGVNTEAFF; DNA: TGTGCCAGCAGCAGAACGACAGGGGTGAACACTGAAGCTTTCTTT
size: few; J: TRBJ2-1; V: TRBV6-6; D: TRBD2; CDR3: CASSYYSSGAYNEQFF; DNA: TGTGCCAGCAGTTACTACTCTAGCGGGGCCTACAATGAGCAGTTCTTC
size: NA; J: TRBJ2-5; V: TRBV27; D: NA; CDR3: CASSSVGTSATQYF; DNA: TGTGCCAGCAGTTCCGTCGGGACATCCGCGACCCAGTACTTC
size: NA; J: TRBJ2-5; V: TRBV2; D: TRBD2; CDR3: CASRQRGETQYF; DNA: TGTGCCAGCCGACAGCGGGGAGAGACCCAGTACTTC
size: NA; J: TRBJ1-1; V: TRBV14; D: NA; CDR3: CASSQDEGVANTEAFF; DNA: TGTGCCAGCAGCCAAGATGAGGGGGTGGCGAACACTGAAGCTTTCTTT
size: NA; J: TRBJ1-5; V: TRBV19; D: NA; CDR3: CASSIGGNEKPQHF; DNA: TGTGCCAGTAGTATTGGGGGGAATGAGAAGCCCCAGCATTTT
size: NA; J: TRBJ2-7; V: TRBV6-1; D: NA; CDR3: CASRGQGLGSYEQYF; DNA: TGTGCCAGCAGAGGACAAGGTCTGGGCTCCTACGAGCAGTACTTC
size: NA; J: TRBJ1-5; V: TRBV5-1; D: TRBD1; CDR3: CASSLEGQGQGQPQHF; DNA: TGCGCCAGCAGCTTGGAGGGACAGGGGCAGGGTCAGCCCCAGCATTTT
size: few; J: TRBJ1-1; V: TRBV11-2; D: TRBD1; CDR3: CASSRDRFTEAFF; DNA: TGTGCCAGCAGTCGGGACAGATTCACTGAAGCTTTCTTT
size: few; J: TRBJ2-7; V: TRBV6-6; D: TRBD1; CDR3: CASSAGTGASYEQYF; DNA: TGTGCCAGCAGCGCCGGGACAGGGGCCTCCTACGAGCAGTACTTC
size: few; J: TRBJ2-1; V: TRBV5-1; D: NA; CDR3: CASSFQEYNEQFF; DNA: TGCGCCAGCAGCTTTCAGGAATACAATGAGCAGTTCTTC
size: NA; J: TRBJ2-5; V: TRBV9; D: NA; CDR3: CASSVDAGRIQETQYF; DNA: TGTGCCAGCAGCGTAGACGCAGGAAGGATTCAAGAGACCCAGTACTTC
size: NA; J: TRBJ2-7; V: TRBV19; D: TRBD2; CDR3: CASRYPRPGEGTYEQYF; DNA: TGTGCCAGTAGGTACCCCCGACCGGGGGAGGGGACCTACGAGCAGTACTTC
size: few; J: TRBJ2-7; V: TRBV25-1; D: NA; CDR3: CASRPQGFYEQYF; DNA: TGTGCCAGCAGACCCCAGGGGTTCTACGAGCAGTACTTC